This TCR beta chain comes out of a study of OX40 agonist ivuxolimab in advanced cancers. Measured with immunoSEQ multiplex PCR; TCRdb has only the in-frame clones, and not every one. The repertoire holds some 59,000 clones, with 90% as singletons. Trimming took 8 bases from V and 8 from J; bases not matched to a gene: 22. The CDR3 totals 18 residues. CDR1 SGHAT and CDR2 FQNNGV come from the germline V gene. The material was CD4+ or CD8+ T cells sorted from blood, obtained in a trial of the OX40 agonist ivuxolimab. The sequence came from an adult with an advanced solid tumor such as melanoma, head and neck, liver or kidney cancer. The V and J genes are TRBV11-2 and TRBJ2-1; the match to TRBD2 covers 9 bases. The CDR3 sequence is CASRWRTVLREGPDEQFF. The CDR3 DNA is TGTGCCAGCCGATGGAGGACAGTATTGCGGGAGGGCCCGGATGAGCAGTTCTTC.